The sequence of this T cell receptor (beta chain) was determined in a study of blood T cell repertoires in COVID-19. Study-level background: Sites in the United States, Italy and Spain provided acute and convalescent COVID-19 samples.

Authors' processing steps: Scientists estimated how many nucleated cells there were by amplifying reference gene primers. TCRdb keeps only in-frame clones here, not all; method: immunoSEQ multiplex PCR. The DNA gave D and trimming, while V, J and clone size come from that table. Here the sample spans 200,000 to 250,000 clones, about four fifths being singletons. The CDR3 runs to 16 residues. Germline loops: CDR1 MDHEN, CDR2 SYDVKM. Trimming removed 7 bases at V and 1 base at J, with 19 bases between. Participants came from fewer than 25 US areas, aged about 18 to 95 years. Participant-reported clinical history was the basis for cohort assignment.

The receptor was isolated from a woman aged 45-65 years with acute COVID-19. Sequencing used PBMCs or T cells enriched from blood (not recorded which). The chain recombines TRBV28 with TRBJ1-1, with D hard to call. This chain's CDR3 is CASTARGRPGNTEAFF. The CDR3 nucleotides are TGTGCCAGCACCGCCCGAGGGCGCCCGGGGAACACTGAAGCTTTCTTT.